This passage covers 23 T cell receptor beta chains from one sample sequenced in a study of cytomegalovirus exposure and HLA in healthy donors. This PCR relied on a set of 60 Vbeta primers and 13 Jbeta primers. TCRdb keeps only in-frame clones here, not all; method: immunoSEQ multiplex PCR. The data hold roughly 150,000 clones, with approximately 81% observed a single time. What was sequenced was PBMCs. The receptors originated from a female donor in good health and CMV-seronegative.

This chain links TRBV5-6 with TRBJ2-7, with D perhaps matching TRBD1 (5 bases). Germline V gene sequence: CDR1 SGHDT, CDR2 YYEEEE. The V end was cut by 0 bases, the J end by 4 bases, with 11 bases between. This CDR3 is built from 14 residues. CDR3: CASSLAGPYYEQYF. CDR3 coding DNA: TGTGCCAGCAGCTTGGCAGGGCCGTATTACGAGCAGTACTTC.

This clone was observed a handful of times. J is TRBJ2-7 and V is TRBV11-2, with TRBD2 matching 14 bases. The CDR3 extends over 17 amino acids. J lost 1 base, V lost 5 bases, and 7 bases had no gene match. Germline CDR1 reads SGHAT; CDR2 reads FQNNGV. In nucleotides, the CDR3 is TGTGCCAGCAGCGTGGCCGGGACTAGCGGGAGATCCTACGAGCAGTACTTC. Protein sequence: CASSVAGTSGRSYEQYF. Using reference TRBV11-2 and TRBJ2-7 for the parts outside the CDR3, the full variable domain is EAGVAQSPRYKIIEKRQSVAFWCNPISGHATLYWYQQILGQGPKLLIQFQNNGVVDDSQLPKDRFSAERLKGVDSTLKIQPAKLEDSAVYLCASSVAGTSGRSYEQYFGPGTRLTVT.

The rearrangement links TRBV9 to TRBJ2-1; D is uncertain. Trimming stripped 4 bases from V and 0 bases from J, with 20 bases between. The V gene's germline CDR1 is SGDLS and CDR2 YYNGEE. CDR3 size: 18 residues. CDR3 sequence reads: CASSPSGGTSSSYNEQFF. The CDR3 coding sequence is TGTGCCAGCAGCCCATCTGGCGGCACCTCTAGCTCCTACAATGAGCAGTTCTTC.

The chain uses TRBV18 and TRBJ2-1; D possibly corresponds to TRBD1 (6 bases). CDR3 length: 14 residues. V was pared by 5 bases and J by 0 bases, with 8 bases between. In germline, CDR1 is KGHSH, CDR2 LQKENI. The CDR3 nucleotides read TGTGCCAGCTCAGGGGGCACCTCCTACAATGAGCAGTTCTTC. Residues: CASSGGTSYNEQFF.

This clone has more than one count but fewer than ten. This chain links TRBV6-5 with TRBJ2-2, with 7 positions matching TRBD1. Germline trimming cut 4 bases from V and 7 bases from J; bases unmatched to any gene: 9. This CDR3 spans 15 amino acids. In germline, CDR1 is MNHEY, CDR2 SVGAGI. The CDR3, as DNA: TGTGCCAGCAGTTTGTGGACAGGCCACGACGGGGAGCTGTTTTTT. Protein sequence: CASSLWTGHDGELFF.

V usage is TRBV25-1 and J usage is TRBJ2-1, with TRBD2 matching 8 bases. The V gene end was trimmed by 3 bases and the J gene end by 4 bases; junction bases not matched to a gene: 5. In germline, CDR1 is MGHDK, CDR2 SYGVNS. There are 15 residues in the CDR3. The CDR3 coding sequence is TGTGCCAGCAGTGACGAACTAGCGGCTTACAATGAGCAGTTCTTC. This sequence encodes CASSDELAAYNEQFF.

This sequence joins TRBV30 and TRBJ1-5; D not resolved. This CDR3 region has 13 residues. CDR1 and CDR2 (germline): GTSNPN, SVGIG (reference sequence). CDR3: CASAPGPNQPQHF. The CDR3, as DNA: TGTGCGTCGGCCCCAGGCCCCAATCAGCCCCAGCATTTT.

The rearrangement links TRBV28 to TRBJ2-1; the match to TRBD2 covers 7 bases. Per the germline V gene, CDR1 is MDHEN and CDR2 is SYDVKM. J was trimmed by 12 bases and V by 5 bases; bases with no gene match: 13. The CDR3 sequence is 14 residues long. CDR3 nucleotides: TGTGCCAGCAGTCCCCCCGACTGGGGGGGAGCGCAGTTCTTC. Translating gives CASSPPDWGGAQFF.

The CDR3 here is CASSFYPRGSGETQYF. The DNA of the CDR3 is TGTGCCAGCAGTTTTTACCCCAGGGGGTCGGGCGAGACCCAGTACTTC. The chain employs TRBV28 and TRBJ2-5; 7 nucleotides match TRBD1. The CDR3 consists of 16 residues. CDR1 is MDHEN, CDR2 SYDVKM, per germline. V shed 3 bases, J shed 5 bases, and the junction held 12 bases outside the gene matches. The full variable domain, with the rest looked up from reference TRBV28 and TRBJ2-5, is DVKVTQSSRYLVKRTGEKVFLECVQDMDHENMFWYRQDPGLGLRLIYFSYDVKMKEKGDIPEGYSVSREKKERFSLILESASTNQTSMYLCASSFYPRGSGETQYFGPGTRLLVL.

This clone was counted only a few times. The chain carries TRBV2 and TRBJ1-1; the match to TRBD1 covers 8 bases. In germline, CDR1 is SNHLY, CDR2 FYNNEI. V shed 1 base, J shed 0 bases, and the junction held 4 bases outside the gene matches. The CDR3 spans 16 residues. CDR3 bases: TGTGCCAGCAGTGAAGGCGGACAGGGTCTGAACACTGAAGCTTTCTTT. Its protein is CASSEGGQGLNTEAFF.

This clone was found a few times. The chain is built from TRBV2 and TRBJ1-4; weak D call: TRBD1 (5 bases). The CDR3 has 16 residues. From germline, CDR1 is SNHLY and CDR2 FYNNEI. Trimming removed 7 bases from V and 3 bases from J, with 18 bases in between. This chain's CDR3 is CASMGGGWNANEKLFF. The CDR3 DNA reads TGTGCCAGCATGGGGGGGGGATGGAACGCTAATGAAAAACTGTTTTTT.

This chain links TRBV19 with TRBJ2-1; 8 nucleotides match TRBD2. From germline, CDR1 is LNHDA and CDR2 SQIVND (reference sequence). Germline trimming cut 6 bases from V and 4 bases from J; bases unmatched to any gene: 14. The CDR3 is 17 residues long. CDR3 bases: TGTGCCAGTAGCATTCGGAGGCGGGGACTAGGTTACAATGAGCAGTTCTTC. It specifies CASSIRRRGLGYNEQFF.

The J gene is TRBJ2-2, the V gene TRBV6-5, with 9 bases identical to TRBD2. Germline V gene data show CDR1 as MNHEY and CDR2 as SVGAGI. Trimming at V came to 5 bases and at J to 6 bases, leaving 4 bases not matched to a gene. The CDR3 is 14 amino acids. Written as DNA, the CDR3 is TGTGCCAGCAGTGCTAGCGGGATGGCCGGGGAGCTGTTTTTT. Its translation: CASSASGMAGELFF.

The gene calls are TRBV27 and TRBJ1-6, with 7 bases identical to TRBD1. There are 16 residues in the CDR3. Germline lookup yields CDR1 MNHEY and CDR2 SMNVEV (reference sequence). The trim removed 0 bases at V and 8 bases at J, leaving 7 bases unmatched. CDR3 coding DNA: TGTGCCAGCAGTTTATCAGGGGGCACGAGCGATTCACCCCTCCACTTT. Encoded protein: CASSLSGGTSDSPLHF.

Remarks on this clone: Other DNA sequences within the sample encode an identical CDR3. This chain uses TRBV4-3 with TRBJ1-6; no definite D call. Germline V CDR1 and CDR2: LGHNA, YSLEER. V lost 4 bases and J 8 bases, leaving 15 bases between the germline ends. This CDR3 region has 15 residues. The CDR3, as DNA: TGCGCCAGCAGCCCACAGAGTCCACCCTATTCACCCCTCCACTTT. Protein sequence: CASSPQSPPYSPLHF.

The V call is TRBV28, the J call TRBJ2-7, with D possibly matching TRBD2 (6 bases). Trimming shortened V by 6 bases and J by 3 bases, and 15 bases separated the two germline ends. The V gene's germline CDR1 is MDHEN and CDR2 SYDVKM. The CDR3 runs 14 residues. As DNA, the CDR3 is TGTGCCAGCAGACCCGGGACTCCTCTCTACGAGCAGTACTTC. It specifies CASRPGTPLYEQYF.

This clone was counted only a few times. The chain carries TRBV6-1 and TRBJ1-2; D ambiguous. V was cut by 3 bases and J by 1 base, with 9 bases left in between. The germline CDR1 and CDR2 sequences are MNHNS and SASEGT. The CDR3 is 14 residues long. The CDR3 nucleotides are TGTGCCAGCAGTGAGCCGGTCCTTAACTATGGCTACACCTTC. Encoded protein: CASSEPVLNYGYTF.

This rearrangement joins TRBV9 to TRBJ1-4; possible D gene TRBD1, 6 bases. V lost 7 bases and J lost 4, with 20 bases in between. This CDR3 has 16 residues. The germline CDR1 and CDR2 sequences are SGDLS and YYNGEE. The CDR3 DNA sequence: TGTGCCAGCCCGATCCCAGCCGGGACACGTAATGAAAAACTGTTTTTT. Protein product: CASPIPAGTRNEKLFF.

This chain links TRBV12-5 with TRBJ1-5, with TRBD1 matching 11 bases. Losses at the gene ends were 4 bases for V and 5 bases for J; bases not matched to a gene: 22. This CDR3 spans 21 amino acids. CDR1 and CDR2 (germline): LGHNT, FRNRAP. The CDR3 region is CASGSPPPGTGGSGVHQPQHF. CDR3 DNA sequence: TGTGCTAGTGGTTCGCCCCCCCCCGGGACAGGGGGGTCAGGAGTACATCAGCCCCAGCATTTT.

This clone has only one observation. The chain has TRBV6-4 and TRBJ2-7; D is perhaps TRBD2 (5 bases). The germline gives CDR1 MRHNA, CDR2 SNTAGT. This CDR3 spans 14 amino acids. Between the trimmed V and J ends, which lost 5 bases and 6 bases, there was a span of 17 bases. CDR3 sequence reads: CASSLGIPCTEQYF. The DNA for the CDR3 is TGTGCCAGCAGTCTCGGGATTCCCTGCACCGAGCAGTACTTC.

The V gene is TRBV5-1, the J gene TRBJ1-3; a weak D match, TRBD1 (5 bases). This CDR3 is 13 amino acids long. CDR1 SGHRS and CDR2 YFSETQ come from the germline V gene. V dropped 7 bases and J dropped 0 bases, with 8 bases sitting between them. CDR3 nucleotides: TGCGCCAGCTCAGGGTTCTCTGGAAACACCATATATTTT. Protein product: CASSGFSGNTIYF. Based on the CDR3 plus reference TRBV5-1 and TRBJ1-3, the full variable domain is KAGVTQTPRYLIKTRGQQVTLSCSPISGHRSVSWYQQTPGQGLQFLFEYFSETQRNKGNFPGRFSGRQFSNSRSEMNVSTLELGDSALYLCASSGFSGNTIYFGEGSWLTVV.

J is TRBJ1-2 and V is TRBV27; D gene unclear. The CDR3 spans 14 residues. V was shortened by 5 bases and J by 0 bases, with 10 bases between the two germline ends. Germline V gene data show CDR1 as MNHEY and CDR2 as SMNVEV (reference sequence). CDR3 residues: CASSGSGANYGYTF. The CDR3 nucleotides are TGTGCCAGCAGTGGCTCAGGTGCTAACTATGGCTACACCTTC.

The CDR3 reads CASSLSLGLANTGELFF. The CDR3 DNA follows: TGTGCCAGCAGTTTATCGTTGGGGCTAGCGAACACCGGGGAGCTGTTTTTT. J is TRBJ2-2 and V is TRBV27; D may be TRBD1 (5 bases). CDR1 is MNHEY, CDR2 SMNVEV, per germline (reference sequence). V lost 0 bases and J 0 bases, leaving 11 bases between the germline ends. This CDR3 comprises 17 residues.